These 32 T cell receptor beta chains were sequenced from one sample in a study of T-cell reconstitution after alpha-beta-depleted transplantation in children. Unique molecular identifiers were built into the TCRbeta library. One entry per CDR3 protein, called by TCRdb with MiXCR from the PCR reads. The data contain 600,000 to 700,000 distinct CDR3 sequences, approximately 15% of them singletons. The material was PBMCs from the stem cell graft donor, obtained from the stem cell graft. The source of these receptors is a human donor who donated a stem cell graft to a child with acute myeloid leukemia.

This clonotype has ten or more counts. V and J are TRBV7-2 and TRBJ1-2, with no clear D. The germline CDR1 and CDR2 sequences are SGHTA and FQGNSA. The V and J ends lost 3 bases and 8 bases respectively, with 10 bases between them. This CDR3 contains 12 residues. CDR3 residues: CASSFRRGGYTF. The CDR3 bases are TGTGCCAGCAGCTTTCGCAGAGGAGGCTACACCTTC. The complete variable domain, with remaining parts taken from reference TRBV7-2 and TRBJ1-2, reads GAGVSQSPSNKVTEKGKDVELRCDPISGHTALYWYRQSLGQGLEFLIYFQGNSAPDKSGLPSDRFSAERTGGSVSTLTIQRTQQEDSAVYLCASSFRRGGYTFGSGTRLTVV.

With respect to this clonotype: The junction departs from germline at one end; a sequencing error may be responsible. V is TRBV5-6 and J is TRBJ1-4; D call uncertain. Germline-derived CDR1 and CDR2 are SGHDT and YYEEEE. The CDR3 is made up of 13 amino acids. In DNA form, the CDR3 reads TGTGCCAGCAGCTTTTCCGTCGATGAAACACTGTTTTTT. Its translation: CASSFSVDETLFF. Variable domain in full (rest from reference TRBV5-6 and TRBJ1-4): DAGVTQSPTHLIKTRGQQVTLRCSPKSGHDTVSWYQQALGQGPQFIFQYYEEEERQRGNFPDRFSGHQFPNYSSELNVNALLLGDSALYLCASSFSVDETLFFGSGTQLSVL.

This clonotype occurred many times. The chain recombines TRBV20-1 with TRBJ2-5; D gene unclear. V lost 0 bases to trimming and J lost 4 bases, with 9 bases between them. The germline V gene has CDR1 DFQATT and CDR2 SNEGSKA (reference sequence). The CDR3 length is 13 residues. Written as DNA, the CDR3 is TGCAGTGCTAGAGATAGACGGGCAGAGACCCAGTACTTC. This gives the protein CSARDRRAETQYF.

Only a few counts were recorded for this clonotype. This chain connects TRBV5-1 to TRBJ1-1, with 8 bases that match TRBD1. V dropped 0 bases and J dropped 7; count of bases not matched to a gene: 5. Germline CDR1 is SGHRS and CDR2 is YFSETQ. The CDR3 contains 14 residues. The CDR3, as DNA: TGCGCCAGCAGCTTGGGACAGGGGATGGGTGAAGCTTTCTTT. This gives the protein CASSLGQGMGEAFF.

Note on this clonotype: This may be a read error, as it is one base from a much larger clone. The rearrangement uses TRBV6-5 and TRBJ2-5, with D uncertain. The V gene's germline CDR1 is MNHEY and CDR2 SVGAGI. The CDR3 contains 13 residues. Between the trimmed V and J ends, which lost 7 bases and 6 bases, there was a span of 15 bases. In DNA form, the CDR3 reads TGTGCCAGCACTTCTGGCGAATTGAAGACCCAGTACTTC. It yields the protein CASTSGELKTQYF.

This clonotype was picked up a small number of times. V usage is TRBV7-9 and J usage is TRBJ2-5; D may be TRBD1 (5 bases). CDR1 and CDR2 (germline): SEHNR, FQNEAQ (reference sequence). V was shortened by 5 bases and J by 1 base, with 14 bases between the two germline ends. This CDR3 has 15 residues. The CDR3: CASSAPRVSQETQYF. CDR3 DNA: TGTGCCAGCAGCGCTCCCAGGGTCTCCCAAGAGACCCAGTACTTC.

This clonotype appeared a few times. V gene TRBV5-1 combines with J gene TRBJ2-5; D is undetermined. V was trimmed by 0 bases and J by 4 bases, leaving 7 bases between them. CDR3 length equals 13 residues. Per the germline V gene, CDR1 is SGHRS and CDR2 is YFSETQ. The DNA for the CDR3 is TGCGCCAGCAGCTTGGGTGTAGTAGAGACCCAGTACTTC. As protein: CASSLGVVETQYF.

The rearrangement uses TRBV4-1 and TRBJ2-1; D call uncertain. Germline CDR1 MGHRA, CDR2 YSYEKL. This CDR3 has 13 residues. V lost 0 bases, J lost 6 bases, and 6 bases lay in between. CDR3: CASSQDLTNEQFF. DNA for the CDR3: TGCGCCAGCAGCCAAGATCTAACCAATGAGCAGTTCTTC.

The rearrangement joins TRBV7-2 to TRBJ2-1; 13 bases line up with TRBD2. Germline CDR1 reads SGHTA; CDR2 reads FQGNSA. The CDR3 totals 15 residues. J lost 7 bases, V lost 5 bases, and 5 bases had no gene match. The CDR3 DNA reads as TGTGCCAGCAGCAATGGACTAGCGGGGGTTAATGAGCAGTTCTTC. It translates to CASSNGLAGVNEQFF.

The chain recombines TRBV20-1 with TRBJ2-3, with TRBD2 matching over 7 bases. Trimming took 3 bases from V and 4 from J; bases not matched to a gene: 10. In germline, CDR1 is DFQATT, CDR2 SNEGSKA (reference sequence). The CDR3 contains 15 residues. Written as DNA, the CDR3 is TGCAGTGCTAGGGGGGGGACTCAGGGACCAGATACGCAGTATTTT. Its protein is CSARGGTQGPDTQYF.

The rearrangement joins TRBV28 to TRBJ2-7; TRBD2 might be the D (6 bases). The CDR3 loop spans 17 amino acids. V was shortened by 2 bases and J by 8 bases, with 25 bases between the two germline ends. CDR1 is MDHEN and CDR2 is SYDVKM in the germline V gene. The CDR3 bases are TGTGCCAGCAGTTTAGGGACCCCCGGTTGGCAGGCGGGGCAGCAGTACGTC. Translating it yields CASSLGTPGWQAGQQYV.

This clonotype was detected many times. The chain employs TRBV20-1 and TRBJ2-5; D might be TRBD1 (5 bases). Germline V gives CDR1 DFQATT, CDR2 SNEGSKA (reference sequence). The CDR3 extends over 12 amino acids. V lost 6 bases and J 4 bases, leaving 12 bases between the germline ends. The chain's CDR3 is CSATPGRETQYF. CDR3 DNA: TGCAGTGCCACCCCAGGGCGAGAGACCCAGTACTTC.

This clonotype was detected many times. The chain carries TRBV20-1 and TRBJ2-1, with D possibly being TRBD1 or TRBD2 (5 bases each). Trimming removed 2 bases at V and 5 bases at J, with 13 bases between. The CDR3 consists of 14 residues. Germline CDR1 and CDR2: DFQATT and SNEGSKA (reference sequence). The CDR3 bases are TGCAGTGCTAGAACGGGGCCCAGAGACAATGAGCAGTTCTTC. Its translation is CSARTGPRDNEQFF.

The rearrangement joins TRBV12-3 or TRBV12-4 to TRBJ2-5; possibly TRBD2 for D (6 bases). The CDR3 contains 16 residues. V was trimmed by 3 bases and J by 5 bases, leaving 19 bases between them. CDR3 bases: TGTGCCAGCAGTTTTCCGGGGGATGGAAAGGAGGAGACCCAGTACTTC. Translation: CASSFPGDGKEETQYF.

This clonotype came up a few times. The gene calls are TRBV5-6 and TRBJ2-1; the match to TRBD2 covers 12 bases. Per germline, CDR1 SGHDT and CDR2 YYEEEE. The trim removed 4 bases at V and 4 bases at J, leaving 6 bases unmatched. The length of the CDR3 is 16 residues. The CDR3, as DNA: TGTGCCAGCAGCGTAACTAGCGGGGGGCCGTACAATGAGCAGTTCTTC. It codes for CASSVTSGGPYNEQFF.

In this sample, this clonotype turned up a few times. This chain connects TRBV10-2 to TRBJ1-5, with unresolved D. The CDR3 consists of 15 residues. In germline, CDR1 is WSHSY, CDR2 SAAADI. Trimming removed 0 bases at V and 2 bases at J, with 8 bases between. CDR3 DNA sequence: TGCGCCAGCAGTGAGTCTAGGGTTGGCAATCAGCCCCAGCATTTT. This sequence encodes CASSESRVGNQPQHF.

This clonotype was seen repeatedly, ten times or more. The chain has TRBV12-3 or TRBV12-4 and TRBJ1-2; D is unclear. V was trimmed by 7 bases and J by 5 bases, leaving 14 bases between them. This CDR3 is 13 amino acids long. The CDR3, as DNA: TGTGCCAGCACCCGTGGCCAGGTTTATGGCTACACCTTC. Translated: CASTRGQVYGYTF.

CDR3 in amino acids: CASSVSLDPYEQYV. The CDR3 nucleotides read TGTGCCAGCAGTGTAAGCCTCGACCCCTACGAGCAGTACGTC. The V call is TRBV25-1, the J call TRBJ2-7, with D unresolved. The CDR3 has 14 residues. The germline V gene encodes CDR1 MGHDK and CDR2 SYGVNS. The germline V and J ends were trimmed by 4 bases and 2 bases, with 12 bases remaining between them.

This clonotype showed up just a few times. The chain employs TRBV30 and TRBJ1-1, with D possibly TRBD1 on 5 matching bases. The germline gives CDR1 GTSNPN, CDR2 SVGIG (reference sequence). The germline V and J ends were trimmed by 4 bases and 0 bases, with 15 bases remaining between them. There are 15 residues in the CDR3. The CDR3 protein is CAWIPGGFMNTEAFF. CDR3 nucleotide sequence: TGTGCCTGGATCCCCGGGGGTTTCATGAACACTGAAGCTTTCTTT.

The chain is built from TRBV7-6 and TRBJ2-1; TRBD1 might be the D (6 bases). This CDR3 contains 17 residues. Germline V gives CDR1 SGHVS, CDR2 FNYEAQ. With 1 base removed from V and 1 base from J, the gap between germline ends came to 14 bases. CDR3 loop: CASSLGPQTGSYNEQFF. DNA of the CDR3: TGTGCCAGCAGCTTAGGACCCCAGACAGGATCCTACAATGAGCAGTTCTTC.

This clonotype has just a few counts. One end of the junction fails to match germline, which may point to a read error. V usage is TRBV6-2 or TRBV6-3 and J usage is TRBJ1-2; 7 bases are a match to TRBD1. The germline gives CDR1 MNHEY, CDR2 SVGEGT. This CDR3 comprises 19 residues. CDR3 protein: CTSSLAMLGLTGSNYGYTF. CDR3 nucleotide sequence: TGTACCAGCAGTTTAGCGATGTTGGGTTTGACAGGGAGTAACTATGGCTACACCTTC.

A few counts support this clonotype. This chain's CDR3 is CASSLPGQGRNEQFF. The CDR3, as DNA: TGTGCCAGCAGTTTGCCGGGACAGGGAAGGAATGAGCAGTTCTTC. The chain has TRBV12-3 or TRBV12-4 and TRBJ2-1; TRBD1 matches at 9 bases. The V gene end was trimmed by 3 bases and the J gene end by 7 bases; junction bases not matched to a gene: 7. CDR3 length: 15 amino acids.

V gene TRBV7-2 combines with J gene TRBJ1-2; D uncertain. Between the trimmed V and J ends, which lost 0 bases and 3 bases, there was a span of 14 bases. The CDR3 is 16 residues long. Germline lookup yields CDR1 SGHTA and CDR2 FQGNSA. CDR3 region: CASSLAQDRLDYGYTF. CDR3 bases: TGTGCCAGCAGCTTAGCTCAGGACCGTCTCGACTATGGCTACACCTTC.

Regarding this clonotype: Just one base apart from a much larger clone, this may be a read error. This rearrangement joins TRBV7-9 to TRBJ2-1; 15 bases match TRBD2. Germline V gene data show CDR1 as SEHNR and CDR2 as FQNEAQ (reference sequence). The CDR3 runs 17 residues. CDR3 nucleotides: TGTGCCAGCAGATGGACTAGCGGGGGGGCCTCCGACAATGGGCAGTTCTTC. Translating it yields CASRWTSGGASDNGQFF.

This clonotype was picked up a small number of times. The chain couples TRBV12-3 or TRBV12-4 to TRBJ2-1, with D possibly matching TRBD2 (5 bases). The CDR3 is 15 residues long. Trimming stripped 3 bases from V and 4 bases from J, with 13 bases between. The CDR3 coding sequence is TGTGCCAGCAGTTTCGGGGATTGGGGTTACAATGAGCAGTTCTTC. Its translation: CASSFGDWGYNEQFF.

The sample holds a few counts of this clonotype. V gene TRBV10-3 combines with J gene TRBJ2-5; 12 bases are a match to TRBD2. V was clipped by 3 bases and J by 1 base; unmatched bases: 3. CDR3 length: 16 residues. The germline CDR1 and CDR2 sequences are ENHRY and SYGVKD. The CDR3 protein is CAISEGLAGPQETQYF. The DNA of the CDR3 is TGTGCCATCAGTGAAGGACTAGCGGGGCCCCAAGAGACCCAGTACTTC.

This clonotype was seen ten or more times. The chain uses TRBV20-1 and TRBJ1-2; D is possibly TRBD1 (6 bases). The CDR3 runs 14 residues. Germline CDR1 reads DFQATT; CDR2 reads SNEGSKA (reference sequence). V was trimmed by 0 bases and J by 11 bases, leaving 19 bases between them. DNA of the CDR3: TGCAGTGCTAGAGATATGGAGGGGGAACGAGGTTACACCTTC. Its translation: CSARDMEGERGYTF.

This clonotype came up a few times. J is TRBJ1-5 and V is TRBV28; possible D gene TRBD1, 5 bases. The V end was cut by 4 bases, the J end by 6 bases, with 19 bases between. The CDR3 has 16 amino acids. Germline values: CDR1 MDHEN, CDR2 SYDVKM. CDR3 nucleotide sequence: TGTGCCAGCAGTTACGCGTGGCAGGAAAGGGGTCAGCCCCAGCATTTT. Translating gives CASSYAWQERGQPQHF.

In this sample, this clonotype turned up many times. This sequence joins TRBV12-3 or TRBV12-4 and TRBJ2-7, with 11 bases fitting TRBD2. This CDR3 contains 15 residues. V shed 5 bases, J shed 3 bases, and the junction held 6 bases outside the gene matches. In DNA form, the CDR3 reads TGTGCCAGCAGTCCCGGGACTAGCGGAATCTACGAGCAGTACTTC. Its protein product is CASSPGTSGIYEQYF.

The chain couples TRBV7-2 to TRBJ1-2, with 7 bases that match TRBD1. The CDR3 runs 16 residues. Germline values: CDR1 SGHTA, CDR2 FQGNSA. V trimming: 0 bases; J trimming: 5 bases; junction bases outside the gene matches: 9. The CDR3 loop reads CASSLASSQGVYGYTF. DNA for the CDR3: TGTGCCAGCAGCTTAGCAAGTTCCCAGGGGGTTTATGGCTACACCTTC.

This clonotype was counted many times. CDR3 bases: TGCAGTGCTAGAGTCCGTAGGCTAGCGGGGCCTTATCGCACAGATACGCAGTATTTT. This sequence encodes CSARVRRLAGPYRTDTQYF. The gene calls are TRBV20-1 and TRBJ2-3; 9 nucleotides agree with TRBD2. This CDR3 has 19 amino acids. Germline CDR1 reads DFQATT; CDR2 reads SNEGSKA (reference sequence). Trimming removed 1 base from V and 1 base from J; junction bases left unmatched: 15.

This clonotype was seen more than once but under ten times. This rearrangement joins TRBV6-1 to TRBJ1-1; 9 bases are shared with TRBD1. CDR3 length equals 17 residues. The V segment lost 6 bases and the J segment 3 bases; nucleotides outside the gene matches: 14. The germline CDR1 and CDR2 sequences are MNHNS and SASEGT. This CDR3 reads CASSPLGTGGGYTEAFF. In DNA form, the CDR3 reads TGTGCCAGCAGCCCATTGGGCACAGGGGGCGGATACACTGAAGCTTTCTTT.